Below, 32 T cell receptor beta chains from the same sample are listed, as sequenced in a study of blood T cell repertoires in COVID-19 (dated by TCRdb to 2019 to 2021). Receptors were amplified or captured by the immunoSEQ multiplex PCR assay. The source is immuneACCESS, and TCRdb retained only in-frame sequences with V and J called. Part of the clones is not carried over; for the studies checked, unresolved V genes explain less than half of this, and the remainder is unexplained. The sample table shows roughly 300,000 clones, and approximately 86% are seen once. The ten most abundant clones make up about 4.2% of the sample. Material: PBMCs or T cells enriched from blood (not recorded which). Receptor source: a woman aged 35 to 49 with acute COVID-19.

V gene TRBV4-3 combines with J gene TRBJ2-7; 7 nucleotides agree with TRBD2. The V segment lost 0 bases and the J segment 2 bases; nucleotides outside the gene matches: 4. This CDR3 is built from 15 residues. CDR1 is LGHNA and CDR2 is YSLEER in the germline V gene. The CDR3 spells CASSQDGGRTYEQYF. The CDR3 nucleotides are TGCGCCAGCAGCCAAGATGGCGGGAGAACCTACGAGCAGTACTTC.

This CDR3 reads CASSPLGAATDTQYF. As DNA, the CDR3 is TGTGCCAGCAGTCCCTTAGGGGCGGCTACAGATACGCAGTATTTT. The chain carries TRBV6-5 and TRBJ2-3; TRBD1 is a possible D gene (5 bases). CDR1 MNHEY and CDR2 SVGAGI come from the germline V gene. The CDR3 is made up of 15 amino acids. The ends were cut back, 5 bases at V and 3 bases at J, with 15 bases in the middle.

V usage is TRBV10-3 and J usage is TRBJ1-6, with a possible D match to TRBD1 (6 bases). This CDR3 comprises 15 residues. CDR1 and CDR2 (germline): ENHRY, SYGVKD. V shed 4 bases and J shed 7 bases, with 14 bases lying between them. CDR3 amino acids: CAISVGDISNSPLHF. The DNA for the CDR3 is TGTGCCATCAGTGTTGGGGACATCTCCAATTCACCCCTCCACTTT.

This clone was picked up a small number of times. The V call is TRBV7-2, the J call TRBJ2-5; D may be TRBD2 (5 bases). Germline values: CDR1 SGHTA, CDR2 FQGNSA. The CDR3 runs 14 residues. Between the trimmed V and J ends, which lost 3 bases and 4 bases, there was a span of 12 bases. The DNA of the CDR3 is TGTGCCAGCAGCTTTCAAACGGGGAGAGAGACCCAGTACTTC. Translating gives CASSFQTGRETQYF.

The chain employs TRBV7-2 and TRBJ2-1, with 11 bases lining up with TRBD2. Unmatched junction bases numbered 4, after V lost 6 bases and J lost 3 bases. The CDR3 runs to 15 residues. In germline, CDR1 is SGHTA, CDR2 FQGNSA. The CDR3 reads CASRRTSGSYNEQFF. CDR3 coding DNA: TGTGCCAGCAGACGAACTAGCGGGAGCTACAATGAGCAGTTCTTC.

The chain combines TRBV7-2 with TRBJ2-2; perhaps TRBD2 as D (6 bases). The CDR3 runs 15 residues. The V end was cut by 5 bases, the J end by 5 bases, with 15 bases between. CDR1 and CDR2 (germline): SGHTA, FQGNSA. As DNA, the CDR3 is TGTGCCAGCAGCCACAGACTAGGCGGTACCGGGGAGCTGTTTTTT. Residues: CASSHRLGGTGELFF.

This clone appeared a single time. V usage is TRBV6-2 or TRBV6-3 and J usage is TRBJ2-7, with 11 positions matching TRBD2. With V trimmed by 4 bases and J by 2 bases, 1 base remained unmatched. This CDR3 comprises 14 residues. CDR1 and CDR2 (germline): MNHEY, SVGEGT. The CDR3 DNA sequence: TGTGCCAGCAGTTTACTAGCGGGGGCCTACGAGCAGTACTTC. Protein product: CASSLLAGAYEQYF.

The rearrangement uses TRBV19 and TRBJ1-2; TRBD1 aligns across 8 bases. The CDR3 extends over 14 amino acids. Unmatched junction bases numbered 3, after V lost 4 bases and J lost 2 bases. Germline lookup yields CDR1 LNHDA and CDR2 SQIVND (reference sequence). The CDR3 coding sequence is TGTGCCAGTAGTACAGACAGGGGAAACTATGGCTACACCTTC. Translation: CASSTDRGNYGYTF. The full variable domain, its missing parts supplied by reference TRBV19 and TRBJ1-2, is DGGITQSPKYLFRKEGQNVTLSCEQNLNHDAMYWYRQDPGQGLRLIYYSQIVNDFQKGDIAEGYSVSREKKESFPLTVTSAQKNPTAFYLCASSTDRGNYGYTFGSGTRLTVV.

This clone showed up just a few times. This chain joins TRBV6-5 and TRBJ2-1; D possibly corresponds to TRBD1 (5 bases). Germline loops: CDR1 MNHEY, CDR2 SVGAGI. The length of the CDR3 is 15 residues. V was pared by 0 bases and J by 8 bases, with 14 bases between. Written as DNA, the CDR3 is TGTGCCAGCAGTTACTCTGGGGCTAGTGGGGATGAGCAGTTCTTC. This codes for CASSYSGASGDEQFF.

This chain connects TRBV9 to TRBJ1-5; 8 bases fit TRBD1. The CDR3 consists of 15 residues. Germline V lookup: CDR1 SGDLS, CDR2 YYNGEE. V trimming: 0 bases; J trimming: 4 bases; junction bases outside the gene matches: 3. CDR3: CASSVGQGRNQPQHF. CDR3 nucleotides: TGTGCCAGCAGCGTAGGACAGGGGAGGAATCAGCCCCAGCATTTT.

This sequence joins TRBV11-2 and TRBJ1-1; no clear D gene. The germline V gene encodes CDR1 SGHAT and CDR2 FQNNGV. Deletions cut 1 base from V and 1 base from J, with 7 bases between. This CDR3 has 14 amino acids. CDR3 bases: TGTGCCAGCAGCTTAGGACTCCGGAACACTGAAGCTTTCTTT. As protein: CASSLGLRNTEAFF.

CDR3: CASSVITGITDTQYF. CDR3 bases: TGTGCCAGCAGCGTTATAACAGGGATCACAGATACGCAGTATTTT. The V gene is TRBV9, the J gene TRBJ2-3, with D possibly TRBD1 on 6 matching bases. Trimming shortened V by 2 bases and J by 2 bases, and 12 bases separated the two germline ends. The CDR3 has 15 residues. Germline values: CDR1 SGDLS, CDR2 YYNGEE.

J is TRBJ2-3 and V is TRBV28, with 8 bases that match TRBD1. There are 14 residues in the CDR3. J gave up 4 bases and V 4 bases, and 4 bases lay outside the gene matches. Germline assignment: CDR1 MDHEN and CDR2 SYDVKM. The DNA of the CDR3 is TGTGCCAGCAGTTCAGGGGGCACCGCAGATACGCAGTATTTT. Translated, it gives CASSSGGTADTQYF.

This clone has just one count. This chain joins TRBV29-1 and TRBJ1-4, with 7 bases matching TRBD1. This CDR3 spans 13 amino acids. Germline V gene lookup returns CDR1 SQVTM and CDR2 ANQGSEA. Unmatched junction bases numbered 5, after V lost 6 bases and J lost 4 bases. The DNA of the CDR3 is TGCAGCGTGGGGGGACAGAGTAATGAAAAACTGTTTTTT. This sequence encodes CSVGGQSNEKLFF.

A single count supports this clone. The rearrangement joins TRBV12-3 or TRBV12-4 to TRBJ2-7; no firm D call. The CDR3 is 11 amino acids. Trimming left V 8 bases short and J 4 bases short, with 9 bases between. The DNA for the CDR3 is TGTGCCAGCTCCTATAGTTACGAGCAGTACTTC. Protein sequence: CASSYSYEQYF.

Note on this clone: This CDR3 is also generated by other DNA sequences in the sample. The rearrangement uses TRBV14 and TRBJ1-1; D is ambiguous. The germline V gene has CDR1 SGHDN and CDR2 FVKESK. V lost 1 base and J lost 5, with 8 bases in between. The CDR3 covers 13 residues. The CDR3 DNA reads TGTGCCAGCAGCCAAGGCCGTCTAACTGAAGCTTTCTTT. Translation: CASSQGRLTEAFF.

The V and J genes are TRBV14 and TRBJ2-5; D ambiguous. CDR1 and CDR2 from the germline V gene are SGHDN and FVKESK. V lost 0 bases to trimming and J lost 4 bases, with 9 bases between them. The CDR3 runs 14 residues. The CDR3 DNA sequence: TGTGCCAGCAGCCAAGATCTACGTGCAGAGACCCAGTACTTC. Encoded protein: CASSQDLRAETQYF.

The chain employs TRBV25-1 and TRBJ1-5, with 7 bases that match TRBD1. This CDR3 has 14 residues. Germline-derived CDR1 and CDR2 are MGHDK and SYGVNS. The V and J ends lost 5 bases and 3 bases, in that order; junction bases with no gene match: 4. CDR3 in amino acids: CASSRQGDNQPQHF. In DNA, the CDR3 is TGTGCCAGCAGTAGACAGGGCGACAATCAGCCCCAGCATTTT.

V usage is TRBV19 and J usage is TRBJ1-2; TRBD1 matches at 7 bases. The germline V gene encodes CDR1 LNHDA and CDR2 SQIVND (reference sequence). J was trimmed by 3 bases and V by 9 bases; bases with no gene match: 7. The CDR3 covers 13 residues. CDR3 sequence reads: CASRSGTDYGYTF. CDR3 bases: TGTGCCAGCCGCTCGGGGACAGACTATGGCTACACCTTC.

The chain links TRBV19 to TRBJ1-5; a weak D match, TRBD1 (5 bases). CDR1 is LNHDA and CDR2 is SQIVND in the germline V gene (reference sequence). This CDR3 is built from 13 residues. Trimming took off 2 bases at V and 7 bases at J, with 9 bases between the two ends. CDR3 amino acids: CASSITGLQPQHF. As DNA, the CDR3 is TGTGCCAGTAGTATAACAGGATTACAGCCCCAGCATTTT.

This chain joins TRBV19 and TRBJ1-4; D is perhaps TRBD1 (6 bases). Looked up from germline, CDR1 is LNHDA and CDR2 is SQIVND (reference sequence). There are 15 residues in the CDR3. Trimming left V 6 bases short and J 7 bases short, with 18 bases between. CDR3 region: CASREAGTPFEKLFF. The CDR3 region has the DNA TGTGCCAGTAGGGAGGCCGGGACACCCTTTGAAAAACTGTTTTTT.

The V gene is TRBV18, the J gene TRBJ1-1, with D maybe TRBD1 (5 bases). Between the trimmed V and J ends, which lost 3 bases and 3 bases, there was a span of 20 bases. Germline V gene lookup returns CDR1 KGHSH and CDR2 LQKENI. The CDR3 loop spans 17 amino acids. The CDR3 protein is CASSPRVLGGKDTEAFF. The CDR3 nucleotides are TGTGCCAGCTCACCCCGGGTCCTGGGGGGTAAGGACACTGAAGCTTTCTTT.

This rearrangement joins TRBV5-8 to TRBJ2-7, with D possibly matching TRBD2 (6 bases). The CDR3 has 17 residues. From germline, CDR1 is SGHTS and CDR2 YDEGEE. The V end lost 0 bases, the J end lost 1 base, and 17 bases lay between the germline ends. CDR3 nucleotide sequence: TGTGCCAGCAGCTTGGGGCTTTCGACTAGGATATCCTACGAGCAGTACTTC. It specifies CASSLGLSTRISYEQYF.

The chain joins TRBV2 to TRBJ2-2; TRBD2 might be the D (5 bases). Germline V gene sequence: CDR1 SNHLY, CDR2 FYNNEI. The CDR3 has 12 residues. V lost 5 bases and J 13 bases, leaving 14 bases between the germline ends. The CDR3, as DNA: TGTGCCAGCAGTCTTGCCCTAGAGGGGCTGTTTTTT. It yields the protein CASSLALEGLFF.

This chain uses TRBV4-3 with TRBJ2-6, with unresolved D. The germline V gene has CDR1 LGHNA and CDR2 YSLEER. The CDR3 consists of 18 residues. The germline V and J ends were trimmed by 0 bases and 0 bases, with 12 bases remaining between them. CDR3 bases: TGCGCCAGCAGCCAAGAGGTGGGCAGTACCTCTGGGGCCAACGTCCTGACTTTC. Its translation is CASSQEVGSTSGANVLTF.

CDR3 region: CASCSGQLEAFF. Here the CDR3 DNA reads TGTGCCAGTTGTAGTGGACAGCTTGAAGCTTTCTTT. The chain employs TRBV28 and TRBJ1-1; D is perhaps TRBD1 (6 bases). Germline-derived CDR1 and CDR2 are MDHEN and SYDVKM. This CDR3 has 12 amino acids. The V and J ends lost 9 bases and 7 bases respectively, with 15 bases between them. The whole variable domain, filled in from reference TRBV28 and TRBJ1-1, reads DVKVTQSSRYLVKRTGEKVFLECVQDMDHENMFWYRQDPGLGLRLIYFSYDVKMKEKGDIPEGYSVSREKKERFSLILESASTNQTSMYLCASCSGQLEAFFGQGTRLTVV.

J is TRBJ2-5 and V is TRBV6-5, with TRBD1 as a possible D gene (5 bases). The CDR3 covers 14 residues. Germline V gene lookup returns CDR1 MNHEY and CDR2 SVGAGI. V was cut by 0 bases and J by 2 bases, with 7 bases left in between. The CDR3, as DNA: TGTGCCAGCAGTTACTCGAACAGGCAAGAGACCCAGTACTTC. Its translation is CASSYSNRQETQYF.

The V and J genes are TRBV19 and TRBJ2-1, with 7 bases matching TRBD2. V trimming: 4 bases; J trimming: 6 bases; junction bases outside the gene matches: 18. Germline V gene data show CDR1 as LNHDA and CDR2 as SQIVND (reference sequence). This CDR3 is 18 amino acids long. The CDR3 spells CASSTRFRDYLILNEQFF. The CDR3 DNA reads TGTGCCAGTAGTACACGATTCCGGGACTACCTCATCCTCAATGAGCAGTTCTTC. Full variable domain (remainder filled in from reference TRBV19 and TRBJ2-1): DGGITQSPKYLFRKEGQNVTLSCEQNLNHDAMYWYRQDPGQGLRLIYYSQIVNDFQKGDIAEGYSVSREKKESFPLTVTSAQKNPTAFYLCASSTRFRDYLILNEQFFGPGTRLTVL.

DNA for the CDR3: TGTGCCAGTAGTATAATCATAGGGACTCCTAATGAAAAACTGTTTTTT. Its protein is CASSIIIGTPNEKLFF. V usage is TRBV19 and J usage is TRBJ1-4; a weak D match, TRBD1 (5 bases). Trimming stripped 2 bases from V and 3 bases from J, with 13 bases between. This CDR3 has 16 amino acids. Germline assignment: CDR1 LNHDA and CDR2 SQIVND (reference sequence).

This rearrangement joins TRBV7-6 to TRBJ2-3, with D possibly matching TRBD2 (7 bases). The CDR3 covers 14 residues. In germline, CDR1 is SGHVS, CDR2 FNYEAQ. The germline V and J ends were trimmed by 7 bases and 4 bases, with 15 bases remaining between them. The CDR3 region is CASNLGGGADTQYF. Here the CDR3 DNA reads TGTGCCAGCAACCTAGGGGGGGGCGCAGATACGCAGTATTTT.

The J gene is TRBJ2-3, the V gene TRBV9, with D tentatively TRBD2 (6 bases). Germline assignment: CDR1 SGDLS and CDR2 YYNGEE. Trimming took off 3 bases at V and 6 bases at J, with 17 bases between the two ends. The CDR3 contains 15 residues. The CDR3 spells CASSGGETSVDTQYF. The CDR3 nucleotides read TGTGCCAGCAGCGGTGGGGAGACTAGTGTTGATACGCAGTATTTT. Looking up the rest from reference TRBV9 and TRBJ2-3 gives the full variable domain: DSGVTQTPKHLITATGQRVTLRCSPRSGDLSVYWYQQSLDQGLQFLIQYYNGEERAKGNILERFSAQQFPDLHSELNLSSLELGDSALYFCASSGGETSVDTQYFGPGTRLTVL.

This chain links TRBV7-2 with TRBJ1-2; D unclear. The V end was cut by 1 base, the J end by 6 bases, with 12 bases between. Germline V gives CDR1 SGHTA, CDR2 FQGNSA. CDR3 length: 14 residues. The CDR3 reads CASSLVGVSNGYTF. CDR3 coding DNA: TGTGCCAGCAGCTTAGTCGGGGTTTCGAATGGCTACACCTTC.